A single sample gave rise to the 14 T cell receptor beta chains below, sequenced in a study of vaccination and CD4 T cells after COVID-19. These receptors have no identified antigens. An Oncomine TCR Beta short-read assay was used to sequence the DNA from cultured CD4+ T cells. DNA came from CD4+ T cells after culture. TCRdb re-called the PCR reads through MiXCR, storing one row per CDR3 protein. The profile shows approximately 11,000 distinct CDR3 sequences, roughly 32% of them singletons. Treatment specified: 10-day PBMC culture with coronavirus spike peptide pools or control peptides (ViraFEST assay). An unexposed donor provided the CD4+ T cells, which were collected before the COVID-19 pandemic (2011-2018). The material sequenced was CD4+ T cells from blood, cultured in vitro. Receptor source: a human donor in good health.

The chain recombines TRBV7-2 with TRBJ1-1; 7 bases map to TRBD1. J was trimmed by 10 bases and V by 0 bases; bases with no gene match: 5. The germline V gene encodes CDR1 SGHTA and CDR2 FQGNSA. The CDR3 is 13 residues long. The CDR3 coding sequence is TGTGCCAGCAGCTTAGCTGGGACAGTGGTAGCTTTCTTT. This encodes CASSLAGTVVAFF.

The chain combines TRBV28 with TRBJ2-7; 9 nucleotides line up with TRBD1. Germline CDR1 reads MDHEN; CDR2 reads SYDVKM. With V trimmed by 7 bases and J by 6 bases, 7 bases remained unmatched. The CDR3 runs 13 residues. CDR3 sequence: CASKGTGRGEQYF. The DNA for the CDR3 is TGTGCCAGCAAAGGGACAGGGAGGGGCGAGCAGTACTTC. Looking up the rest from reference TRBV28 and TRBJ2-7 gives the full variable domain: DVKVTQSSRYLVKRTGEKVFLECVQDMDHENMFWYRQDPGLGLRLIYFSYDVKMKEKGDIPEGYSVSREKKERFSLILESASTNQTSMYLCASKGTGRGEQYFGPGTRLTVT.

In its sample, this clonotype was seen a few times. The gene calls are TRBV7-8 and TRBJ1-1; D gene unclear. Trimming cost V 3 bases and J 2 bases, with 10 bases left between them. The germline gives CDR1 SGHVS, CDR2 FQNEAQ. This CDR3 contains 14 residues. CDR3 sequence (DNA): TGTGCCAGCAGCTTGTTGCCAGCAAACACTGAAGCTTTCTTT. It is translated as CASSLLPANTEAFF.

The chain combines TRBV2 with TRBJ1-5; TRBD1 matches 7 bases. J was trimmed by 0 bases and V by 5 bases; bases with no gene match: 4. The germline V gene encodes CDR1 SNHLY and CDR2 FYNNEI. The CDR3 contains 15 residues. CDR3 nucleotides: TGTGCCAGCAGTACCGGGACAGCTAGCAATCAGCCCCAGCATTTT. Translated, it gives CASSTGTASNQPQHF.

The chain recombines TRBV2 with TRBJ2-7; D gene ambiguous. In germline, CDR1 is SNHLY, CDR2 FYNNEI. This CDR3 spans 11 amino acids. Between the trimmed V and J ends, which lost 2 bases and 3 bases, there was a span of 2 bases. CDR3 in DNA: TGTGCCAGCAGTGAACTCTACGAGCAGTACTTC. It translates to CASSELYEQYF.

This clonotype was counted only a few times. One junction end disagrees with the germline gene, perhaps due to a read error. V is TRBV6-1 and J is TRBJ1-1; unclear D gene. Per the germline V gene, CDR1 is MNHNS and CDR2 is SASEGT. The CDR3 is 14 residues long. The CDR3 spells CASRAGPKNSEAFF. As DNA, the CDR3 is TGTGCCAGCAGGGCGGGCCCGAAGAACTCTGAAGCTTTCTTT.

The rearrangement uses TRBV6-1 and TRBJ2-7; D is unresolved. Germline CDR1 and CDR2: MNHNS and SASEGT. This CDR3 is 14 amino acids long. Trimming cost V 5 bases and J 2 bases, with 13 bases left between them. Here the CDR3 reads CASSLRGNPYEQYF. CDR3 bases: TGTGCCAGCAGTCTCCGTGGGAATCCCTACGAGCAGTACTTC.

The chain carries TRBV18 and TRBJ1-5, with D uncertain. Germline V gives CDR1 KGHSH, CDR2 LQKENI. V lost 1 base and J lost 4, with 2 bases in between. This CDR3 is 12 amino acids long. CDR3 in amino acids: CASSPQNQPQHF. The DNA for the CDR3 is TGTGCCAGCTCACCACAGAATCAGCCCCAGCATTTT.

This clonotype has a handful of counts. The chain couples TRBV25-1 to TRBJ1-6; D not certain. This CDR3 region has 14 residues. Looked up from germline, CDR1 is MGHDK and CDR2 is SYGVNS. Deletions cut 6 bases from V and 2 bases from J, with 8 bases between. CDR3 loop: CASSRTAYNSPLHF. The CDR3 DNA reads TGTGCCAGCAGCCGGACGGCCTATAATTCACCCCTCCACTTT. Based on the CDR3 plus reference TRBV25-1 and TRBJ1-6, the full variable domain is EADIYQTPRYLVIGTGKKITLECSQTMGHDKMYWYQQDPGMELHLIHYSYGVNSTEKGDLSSESTVSRIRTEHFPLTLESARPSHTSQYLCASSRTAYNSPLHFGNGTRLTVT.

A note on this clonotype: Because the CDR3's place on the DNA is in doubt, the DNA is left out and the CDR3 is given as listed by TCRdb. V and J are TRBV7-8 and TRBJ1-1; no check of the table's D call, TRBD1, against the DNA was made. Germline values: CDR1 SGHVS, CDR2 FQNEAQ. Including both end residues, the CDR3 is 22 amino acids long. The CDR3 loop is CASSLGAKRYEQYFGPGTEAFF.

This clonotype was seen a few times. The CDR3 region is CASSLQGGQDSPLHF. The CDR3 DNA follows: TGCGCCAGCAGCTTACAGGGAGGACAGGATTCACCCCTCCACTTT. This chain joins TRBV4-3 and TRBJ1-6, with TRBD1 matching over 7 bases. Germline values: CDR1 LGHNA, CDR2 YSLEER. The CDR3 loop spans 15 amino acids. V lost 5 bases, J lost 8 bases, and 9 bases stayed unmatched.

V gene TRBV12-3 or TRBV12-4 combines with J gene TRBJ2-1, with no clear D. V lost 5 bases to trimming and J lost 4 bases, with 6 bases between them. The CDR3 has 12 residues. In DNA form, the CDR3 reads TGTGCCAGCAGTCCCCTATACAATGAGCAGTTCTTC. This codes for CASSPLYNEQFF.

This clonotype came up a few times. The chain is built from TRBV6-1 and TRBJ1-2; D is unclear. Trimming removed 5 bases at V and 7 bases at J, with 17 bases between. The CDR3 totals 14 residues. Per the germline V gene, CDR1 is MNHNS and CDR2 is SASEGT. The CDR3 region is CASSPGVGGGGYTF. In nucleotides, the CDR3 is TGTGCCAGCAGTCCAGGCGTGGGTGGAGGTGGCTACACCTTC.

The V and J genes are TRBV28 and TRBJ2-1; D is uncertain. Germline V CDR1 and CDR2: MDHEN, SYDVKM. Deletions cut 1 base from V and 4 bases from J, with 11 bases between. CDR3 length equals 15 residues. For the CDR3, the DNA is TGTGCCAGCAGTTTATCTCCCCCCTGGTACAATGAGCAGTTCTTC. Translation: CASSLSPPWYNEQFF.